This T cell receptor (beta chain) derives from a study of shared clonotypes between healthy human individuals. Overall study results and limits: Estimated richness was generally greater in naive than memory subsets. An anticipated effect of sequencing depth on clonotype sharing among donors was recognized.

CD45RO-negative CD8 cells positively selected for CCR7 made up the naive population, which excluded terminally differentiated effector memory CD45RA+ cells. On this clone: Its target is unknown.

Only in-frame clones appear in the TCRdb table, and some are missing; sequencing was by immunoSEQ multiplex PCR. The table records over 2 million clones, approximately 94% of them present only once. From germline, CDR1 is SEHNR and CDR2 FQNEAQ (reference sequence). Trimming pared 4 bases from V and 4 bases from J, leaving 20 bases between. The CDR3 is 17 amino acids. This sequence was found in a man younger than 35 in good health. V and J are TRBV7-9 and TRBJ1-3, with no clear D. Material: naive CD8+ T cells sorted from blood. CDR3 DNA sequence: TGTGCCAGCAGCTCCCTACAAACGGGGTGGTCAGGAAACACCATATATTTT. Residues: CASSSLQTGWSGNTIYF.